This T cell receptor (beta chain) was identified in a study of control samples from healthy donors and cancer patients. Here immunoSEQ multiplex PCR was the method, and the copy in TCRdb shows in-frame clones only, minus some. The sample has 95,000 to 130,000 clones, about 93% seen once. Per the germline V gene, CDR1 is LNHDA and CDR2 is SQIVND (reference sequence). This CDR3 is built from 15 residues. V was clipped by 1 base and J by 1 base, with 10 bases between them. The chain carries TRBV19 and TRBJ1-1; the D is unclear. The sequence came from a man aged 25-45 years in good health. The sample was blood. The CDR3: CASSIGMGRNTEAFF. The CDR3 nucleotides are TGTGCCAGTAGTATAGGAATGGGCAGGAACACTGAAGCTTTCTTT.